These 16 T cell receptor beta chains were sequenced from one sample in a study of cytomegalovirus exposure and HLA in healthy donors (dated by TCRdb to 2017 to 2019). Library preparation employed the immunoSEQ multiplex PCR assay. For the multiplex PCR, a mixture combining 60 forward primers for TCR Vbeta segments and 13 reverse primers for TCR Jbeta segments was used. Held by TCRdb, this immuneACCESS table contains in-frame sequences only and omits some clones. Under half of the omission traces to an unresolved V gene where checked; the cause of the rest is unknown. For this sample there are more than 95,000 clones; around 73% appear just once. The ten largest account for roughly a tenth of the sample. Sequenced input: PBMCs. The receptors were sampled from a man aged 25-40 years in good health and CMV-seropositive.

This clone appeared a few times. CDR3 sequence: CASTDPDSDIQYF. CDR3 DNA sequence: TGTGCCAGCACCGACCCCGACAGTGACATTCAGTACTTC. The rearrangement joins TRBV27 to TRBJ2-4, with D tentatively TRBD1 (5 bases). V was trimmed by 7 bases and J by 8 bases, leaving 15 bases between them. The germline V gene encodes CDR1 MNHEY and CDR2 SMNVEV (reference sequence). This CDR3 spans 13 amino acids.

The chain combines TRBV9 with TRBJ2-3, with D unresolved. Deletions cut 0 bases from V and 4 bases from J, with 6 bases between. This CDR3 has 13 amino acids. The germline gives CDR1 SGDLS, CDR2 YYNGEE. The CDR3 DNA reads TGTGCCAGCAGCGTAGACTGGTCAGATACGCAGTATTTT. Its translation is CASSVDWSDTQYF.

This rearrangement joins TRBV5-1 to TRBJ2-7, with 9 bases matching TRBD1. Germline V gene data show CDR1 as SGHRS and CDR2 as YFSETQ. V was pared by 4 bases and J by 3 bases, with 5 bases of the junction left unmatched. The CDR3 sequence is 14 residues long. This chain's CDR3 is CASSTGTGIYEQYF. The CDR3 DNA is TGCGCCAGCAGCACCGGGACAGGGATCTACGAGCAGTACTTC.

This clone was seen only a few times. The rearrangement joins TRBV9 to TRBJ1-3; 7 bases line up with TRBD1. Per germline, CDR1 SGDLS and CDR2 YYNGEE. CDR3 size: 17 residues. V was pared by 4 bases and J by 0 bases, with 10 bases of the junction left unmatched. The CDR3: CASSPRWTGFSGNTIYF. CDR3 DNA sequence: TGTGCCAGCAGCCCGAGATGGACAGGCTTCTCTGGAAACACCATATATTTT.

The chain couples TRBV2 to TRBJ2-1; 11 bases line up with TRBD2. CDR3 length equals 17 residues. V lost 5 bases and J lost 8; bases outside the gene matches: 14. The germline CDR1 and CDR2 sequences are SNHLY and FYNNEI. The CDR3 coding sequence is TGTGCCAGCAGTAAGAGTAGCGGGAGGGCCACGATTCATGAGCAGTTCTTC. Translation: CASSKSSGRATIHEQFF.

J is TRBJ2-2 and V is TRBV9, with D maybe TRBD1 (7 bases). The CDR3 runs 15 residues. Trimming took off 6 bases at V and 5 bases at J, with 17 bases between the two ends. Germline CDR1 SGDLS, CDR2 YYNGEE. CDR3 DNA sequence: TGTGCCAGCAACATGGAGGGACAGAGGACCGGGGAGCTGTTTTTT. This codes for CASNMEGQRTGELFF.

The chain is built from TRBV6-4 and TRBJ2-1, with TRBD2 matching over 10 bases. V trimming: 0 bases; J trimming: 6 bases; junction bases outside the gene matches: 5. Germline CDR1 MRHNA, CDR2 SNTAGT. This CDR3 spans 16 amino acids. This chain's CDR3 is CASSDSPLAGVNEQFF. The CDR3 DNA reads TGTGCCAGCAGTGACTCCCCCCTAGCGGGAGTCAATGAGCAGTTCTTC.

This clone occurred a few times. The chain joins TRBV19 to TRBJ1-5; 11 bases map to TRBD1. This CDR3 is 17 amino acids long. V shed 3 bases, J shed 7 bases, and the junction held 11 bases outside the gene matches. CDR1 and CDR2 from the germline V gene are LNHDA and SQIVND (reference sequence). CDR3 sequence: CASSIHLGQGAGQPQHF. CDR3 bases: TGTGCCAGTAGTATCCACTTAGGACAGGGGGCAGGACAGCCCCAGCATTTT.

This chain connects TRBV29-1 to TRBJ1-1, with a tentative D call TRBD1 (6 bases). V shed 5 bases and J shed 3 bases, with 16 bases lying between them. CDR3 size: 14 residues. Germline loops: CDR1 SQVTM, CDR2 ANQGSEA. The CDR3 sequence: CSVRMGAPDTEAFF. The CDR3 DNA reads as TGCAGCGTTAGGATGGGGGCCCCGGACACTGAAGCTTTCTTT. The full variable domain, with the rest looked up from reference TRBV29-1 and TRBJ1-1, is SAVISQKPSRDICQRGTSLTIQCQVDSQVTMMFWYRQQPGQSLTLIATANQGSEATYESGFVIDKFPISRPNLTFSTLTVSNMSPEDSSIYLCSVRMGAPDTEAFFGQGTRLTVV.

The chain is built from TRBV11-3 and TRBJ2-7, with D perhaps TRBD2 (6 bases). The V end was cut by 2 bases, the J end by 5 bases, with 13 bases between. The CDR3 runs 14 residues. Germline V gene lookup returns CDR1 SGHNT and CDR2 YENEEA. CDR3: CASSLSGGVHEQYF. The CDR3 DNA is TGTGCCAGCAGCTTATCAGGAGGGGTCCACGAGCAGTACTTC.

The CDR3 protein is CAWSPWTGFWGTGNTIYF. The CDR3, as DNA: TGTGCCTGGAGCCCATGGACAGGTTTTTGGGGGACTGGAAACACCATATATTTT. This sequence joins TRBV30 and TRBJ1-3, with TRBD1 identical over 7 bases. This CDR3 contains 18 residues. Germline lookup yields CDR1 GTSNPN and CDR2 SVGIG (reference sequence). Trimming at V came to 3 bases and at J to 2 bases, leaving 16 bases not matched to a gene.

V usage is TRBV19 and J usage is TRBJ1-5, with D unresolved. Germline V lookup: CDR1 LNHDA, CDR2 SQIVND (reference sequence). Trimming pared 7 bases from V and 3 bases from J, leaving 16 bases between. CDR3 length: 15 amino acids. The CDR3 reads CASMEPGYVNQPQHF. Written as DNA, the CDR3 is TGTGCCAGTATGGAACCGGGTTATGTCAATCAGCCCCAGCATTTT. Drawing the rest from reference TRBV19 and TRBJ1-5, the complete variable domain is DGGITQSPKYLFRKEGQNVTLSCEQNLNHDAMYWYRQDPGQGLRLIYYSQIVNDFQKGDIAEGYSVSREKKESFPLTVTSAQKNPTAFYLCASMEPGYVNQPQHFGDGTRLSIL.

The rearrangement links TRBV30 to TRBJ2-5; the D gene is possibly TRBD2 (6 bases). Trimming stripped 3 bases from V and 4 bases from J, with 12 bases between. This CDR3 is built from 13 residues. In germline, CDR1 is GTSNPN, CDR2 SVGIG (reference sequence). The chain's CDR3 is CAWRGLATETQYF. CDR3 nucleotide sequence: TGTGCCTGGAGGGGTCTAGCGACAGAGACCCAGTACTTC.

The rearrangement uses TRBV6-5 and TRBJ2-7, with 11 bases aligning to TRBD1. V shed 6 bases, J shed 2 bases, and the junction held 6 bases outside the gene matches. Germline-derived CDR1 and CDR2 are MNHEY and SVGAGI. The CDR3 length is 15 residues. As DNA, the CDR3 is TGTGCCAGCAGACCCCGGACAGGGGGCACCTACGAGCAGTACTTC. This encodes CASRPRTGGTYEQYF.

This chain joins TRBV18 and TRBJ2-7, with a weak D call TRBD1 (6 bases). V was shortened by 10 bases and J by 6 bases, with 22 bases between the two germline ends. Germline values: CDR1 KGHSH, CDR2 LQKENI. There are 14 residues in the CDR3. The chain's CDR3 is CATQMGRGIGEQYF. For the CDR3, the DNA is TGTGCCACCCAAATGGGCAGGGGAATTGGCGAGCAGTACTTC.

The chain employs TRBV19 and TRBJ1-5; TRBD1 aligns across 7 bases. The ends lost 3 bases at V and 0 bases at J; junction bases unmatched: 5. This CDR3 spans 16 amino acids. Per germline, CDR1 LNHDA and CDR2 SQIVND (reference sequence). CDR3 nucleotide sequence: TGTGCCAGTAGTATTCTCCAGGGGGTTAGCAATCAGCCCCAGCATTTT. Amino acid sequence: CASSILQGVSNQPQHF. Drawing the rest from reference TRBV19 and TRBJ1-5, the complete variable domain is DGGITQSPKYLFRKEGQNVTLSCEQNLNHDAMYWYRQDPGQGLRLIYYSQIVNDFQKGDIAEGYSVSREKKESFPLTVTSAQKNPTAFYLCASSILQGVSNQPQHFGDGTRLSIL.